This T cell receptor (beta chain) was sequenced during a study of blood T cell repertoires in COVID-19 (dated by TCRdb to 2018 to 2020). Regarding the research as a whole: The collaborator samples originated in the United States, Italy and Spain and spanned the acute and convalescent phases of COVID-19. The repertoires were released in a freely available public database meant as a resource for research on the immune response to SARS-CoV-2. Subjects who had been exposed to COVID-19, were actively infected with it, or had recovered from it provided the deeply sampled blood TCRbeta repertoires that made up the dataset. A de-identified subject ID, COVID-19 status, age in years and sex were almost always included in the sample metadata. HLA class I and class II types, where available, came from metadata supplied by the sample provider rather than from assay-based typing. The samples were drawn from two sources: the first 160 participants of the ongoing ImmuneRACE study, and some 1,300 subjects contributed by 6 global collaborators. The prospective study material was composed of cDNA or gDNA derived from T cells, B-cell-depleted T cells, or PBMCs. The study at large found these results: How much clinical and demographic metadata was included differed by source and by participant, and the metadata was provided uncurated.

Collaborating institutions collected whole blood in K2EDTA tubes following their own protocols. For TCRbeta analysis, collaborator samples were shipped as frozen whole blood, as isolated PBMCs, or as DNA extracted from either sample type. TCRbeta CDR3 regions were amplified from genomic DNA by means of the immunoSEQ Assay, a bias-controlled multiplex PCR. Regarding the original processing steps: Nucleated cell counts per sample were estimated from amplification of reference gene primers within the assay. Sequence reads were collapsed and filtered to measure the absolute abundance of every unique TCRbeta CDR3 rearrangement. For each sample, productive Simpson clonality was calculated by taking the square root of Simpson's diversity index across productive rearrangements. TCRdb took this table from immuneACCESS and kept in-frame rearrangements with V and J called. Such tables lack part of the clones; where checked against another copy, unresolved V genes explain under half of the gap, and the rest is unexplained. V and J calls and clone size are copied from that table; D and trimming were computed from the DNA. This sample is represented by about 160,000 clones; around 90% of them were singletons. The ten top clones hold 3.5% to 5% of the sample.

Measured from the cysteine to the phenylalanine, the CDR3 is 15 residues long. Only the CDR3 part of the read is kept: 45 bases, read in frame from the first base. The V and J ends are trimmed by 1 base and 1 base, leaving 10 bases between them. From the germline V gene, CDR1 is SGHRS and CDR2 is YFSETQ. As concerns this clone: There is no known antigen for this receptor. The record has no base qualities; no much larger clone is one base away.

The chain links TRBV5-1 with TRBJ2-3, and perhaps TRBD1 as D gene, on 5 matching bases. The origin of this receptor is a woman in her fifties or sixties with active or convalescent COVID-19. Source material: peripheral blood. CDR3 protein: CASSLLGAGTDTQYF. The nucleotides are TGCGCCAGCAGCTTGCTAGGGGCCGGCACAGATACGCAGTATTTT.